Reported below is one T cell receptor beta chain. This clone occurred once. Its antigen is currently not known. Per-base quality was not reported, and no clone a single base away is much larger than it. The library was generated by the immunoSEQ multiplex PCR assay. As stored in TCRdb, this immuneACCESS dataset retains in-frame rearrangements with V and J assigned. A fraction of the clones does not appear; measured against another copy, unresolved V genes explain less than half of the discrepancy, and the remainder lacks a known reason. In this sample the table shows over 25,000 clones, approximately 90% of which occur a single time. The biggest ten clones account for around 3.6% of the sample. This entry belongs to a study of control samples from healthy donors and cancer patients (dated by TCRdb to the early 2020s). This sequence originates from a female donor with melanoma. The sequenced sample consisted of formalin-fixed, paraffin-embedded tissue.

Here is the DNA: TGTGCCAGCAGCTTATTAGCGGGAGTGACCTACAATGAGCAGTTCTTC. Its coded protein is CASSLLAGVTYNEQFF. Rearrangement joined TRBV7-9 to TRBJ2-1, and 9 junctional nucleotides match TRBD2. The CDR3 runs 16 residues from the cysteine to the phenylalanine. CDR3 DNA only is kept here, 48 bases in frame from base 1. CDR1 is given as SEHNR and CDR2 as FQNEAQ, both from the germline V gene (reference sequence). The germline V and J ends show losses of 2 bases and 2 bases respectively, and no gene match explains 4 bases of the junction.